This TCR beta chain derives from a study of shared clonotypes between healthy human individuals (TCRdb year 2020). Context from the whole study: A couple of women and three men aged 18 to 49 years were included in the cohort. Per donor, leukapheresis produced somewhere between about 0.9 and 9 billion PBMCs. Blood TCR repertoires of roughly five healthy adults were deeply sequenced to estimate repertoire size and the extent of clonotype sharing between individuals. To increase sequencing depth and limit assay-specific biases, TCR repertoire library preparation and sequencing were carried out by different laboratories using diverse techniques. Beyond this particular receptor, the publication reports: Pairwise subsampling indicated that sequencing depth was expected to affect the degree of clonotype sharing among donors. Because the study included only a small number of donors, the genetic and exposure-history diversity represented was limited. Sampling was restricted to blood, and TCR repertoires in tissue are likely to differ from TCR repertoires in blood.

Using the deep immunoSEQ assay, TCR CDR3 regions were amplified from genomic DNA by multiplex PCR. Extracted genomic DNA from each cell subset was distributed evenly across all wells of several immunoSEQ 96-well plates, and each plate was treated as a replicate. Each replicate PCR for unsorted PBMC received roughly 300 ng genomic DNA, equal to around 30,000 T cell genomes. Ten immunoSEQ deep assay plates were used to sequence unsorted PBMC genomic DNA. Purified libraries were quantified with a Qubit 3.0 fluorometer, sized on a Bioanalyzer 2100, and re-quantified with the KAPA Library Quantification kit. A separate single-read 150-cycle Illumina NextSeq 550 flow cell was used to sequence each immunoSEQ 96-well plate. The published analysis was carried out like this. Because the immunoSEQ output included only junctional sequences and no quality scores, the filtering could not be the same as the filtering used for full-length reads. Sequences were annotated with PyIR, a Python wrapper for IgBLAST v1.9, using IMGT germline references to assign V/J genes and CDR3. Reads were filtered out if the reads had weak V/J assignments (E-value above 1e-6), no CDR3, stop codons, out-of-frame junctions, or ambiguous translated residues. V3J clonotypes were defined as sequences sharing an identical inferred V gene, J gene, and CDR3 amino acid sequence. Percentage overlap between repertoires was computed as shared unique clonotypes divided by the size of the smaller repertoire. Repertoire richness was assessed with RTK rarefaction, the Chao1 estimator, and Recon v2.1 estimates of unobserved clonotypes. Sourced from immuneACCESS, this table was stored by TCRdb with only in-frame sequences that have V and J called. A share of the clones is absent; for the studies checked, an unresolved V gene accounts for under half, and the remainder has no known explanation. For V, J and clone size, that table is used; D and trimming come from the DNA. The sample data list around 500,000 clones, and approximately 79% of these were observed just once. The biggest ten clones account for about 12% of the sample.

Healthy HIV-negative adults with no recently reported acute infections or vaccinations were included as donors. All donors were Caucasian adults living in Nashville, Tennessee, USA. In the unsorted samples, 70 million to 90 million PBMCs were counted, and genomic DNA was extracted using the QIAamp DNA Blood Mini kit. Blood was obtained by leukapheresis, after which PBMCs were separated by Ficoll-Histopaque density gradient centrifugation and cryopreserved in liquid nitrogen vapor phase. As concerns this clone: Its antigen is not yet known. Base qualities are not recorded, but no much larger clone differs from it by a single base.

The CDR3 holds 15 amino acids from the cysteine to the phenylalanine. The retained sequence is limited to the CDR3, 45 bases, with the frame set at the first base. For CDR1 and CDR2, the germline V gene (reference sequence) lists MNHEY and SMNVEV. The V end gives up 5 bases and the J end 3 bases, leaving 10 bases in the junction not matched to a gene. The receptor comes from a woman in her thirties or forties in good health. Some clones in this sample may be carry-over from other donors' samples. The material sequenced was PBMCs. The chain was built from TRBV27 and TRBJ2-7, and TRBD1 aligns with 7 junction nucleotides. The CDR3 here reads CASSVRGPPDYEQYF. The sequence in DNA is TGTGCCAGCAGTGTTAGGGGGCCCCCCGACTACGAGCAGTACTTC.